This TCR beta chain derives from a study of T cell responses to AZD1222 COVID-19 vaccine. Germline assignment: CDR1 DFQATT and CDR2 SNEGSKA (reference sequence). The CDR3 is 12 residues long. V lost 6 bases, J lost 8 bases, and 5 bases stayed unmatched. Libraries were prepared by immunoSEQ multiplex PCR; TCRdb keeps only in-frame clonotypes and omits some of them. The sample lists 100,000 to 150,000 clones; over 85% were seen once. The sequencing here drew on peripheral blood, taken 28 days after the second AZD1222 dose. This sequence originates from an adult who received the AZD1222 COVID-19 vaccine. The rearrangement uses TRBV20-1 and TRBJ1-4; 8 nucleotides agree with TRBD1. CDR3 coding DNA: TGCAGTGCGAGTGACAGGGGAGAAAAACTGTTTTTT. It specifies CSASDRGEKLFF.